This T cell receptor beta chain came from a study of T cells in Graves' hyperthyroidism and ophthalmopathy (dated by TCRdb to about 2019). For context, the study as a whole: Peripheral blood samples were taken at initial diagnosis, before any treatment was given. For training and testing, the roughly 97 patients in the discovery cohort were randomly divided in a 7:3 ratio. Following sampling, methimazole starting at 30 mg daily was given to hyperthyroidism patients, and high-dose intravenous methylprednisolone was given to ophthalmopathy patients. In addition, the study compared T-cell repertoires in thyroid tissue and in blood from several Graves' hyperthyroidism patients. To identify TCR V-J signatures that set the groups apart, the researchers used a discovery cohort of more than 95 patients, made up of 40 to 45 with Graves' ophthalmopathy and 57 with stable Graves' hyperthyroidism. TCR Vbeta CDR3 sequencing of 135 peripheral blood samples (under 45 ophthalmopathy, some 75 hyperthyroidism and roughly 17 progressor patients) is reported in the paper. Whether ophthalmopathy could be predicted prospectively was tested in an independent validation cohort made up of 18 to 20 hyperthyroidism patients plus 17 patients who later progressed to ophthalmopathy.

The table lists this clonotype with a few counts. Its antigen is still unknown. One base away lies a much larger clone, so this may be a sequencing read error. Results the study describes overall, beyond this receptor: In cross-validation, a model built on a 13 V-J signature told ophthalmopathy apart from stable hyperthyroidism with just under 90% sensitivity and about 81% specificity, and in testing the same model reached 80%/75%. Sample size was not statistically predetermined, and blinding of investigators to group allocation was not performed. In validation, progression to ophthalmopathy was predicted by the model with about 70% sensitivity and around 76% specificity, a median of about 6.4 months before onset. Most expanded thyroid clonotypes (frequency above 0.001) were also detected in blood, a finding suggesting that blood repertoires may reflect thyroid immune responses.

Stable Graves' hyperthyroidism was defined as the absence of progression to ophthalmopathy over 18 months of follow-up. Hyperthyroidism patients were aged 18 to 65 years and newly diagnosed, with disease duration of less than 2 months. Exclusion was applied to patients with uncontrolled infections, other autoimmune diseases, pregnancy or lactation. Diagnoses relied on clinical symptoms, serum thyroxine and TRAb, thyroid ultrasound and orbital computed tomography. Ficoll-Paque density gradient centrifugation was used to isolate PBMCs from 10 ml of fresh peripheral blood. Total RNA was extracted with Trizol reagent, and quality was checked on an Agilent 2100 Bioanalyzer. Amplification of TCR beta CDR3 regions was carried out from RNA transcripts. A first-round RT-PCR of the TCR CDR3 used the HTBI primer set with the Qiagen OneStep RT-PCR kit. A second multiplex PCR round built the libraries, followed by size selection and purification. Libraries were sequenced paired-end with 100 bp reads on an Illumina HiSeq2000. As for the original processing: SOAPnuke was used to process the raw data, removing reads that contained adapters or uncalled bases, had a mean Phred below 15, or lacked an exact match to the constant primer or identifier. High-quality paired reads were merged with COPE v1.2.5, and unique nucleotide sequences were defined as clonotypes. MiTCR v1.1 was used to align clonotypes to the IMGT TRBV, TRBD and TRBJ reference segments. The analysis was restricted to V-J combinations with a frequency above 0.0001, which together covered 98% to 99.2% of the repertoires. The TCS score was defined as F50 (clonal expansion) divided by E x V (chaos), with BLOSUM62-based TCRdist calculated between CDR3 peptides within each V-J. Welch's t-statistics and random forest reduced some 510 V-J features to around 14, which were used in a naive Bayes classifier (R e1071). The raw public data were reprocessed by TCRdb itself: fastp quality trimming at Q25, MiXCR clonotype calling, in-frame beta chains only. A single entry per CDR3 protein holds the most common genes and DNA from its merged rows. The V and J calls were not made by the authors but by TCRdb's processing. The sample table shows about 690,000 distinct CDR3 sequences, and 17% are seen once. Around 15% of the sample goes to the ten largest clones.

After removal of 5 bases from V and 6 bases from J, the junction retains 8 bases not matched to a gene. The CDR3 spans 15 residues, from the cysteine through the phenylalanine. This entry keeps only the CDR3 DNA: 45 bases, framed from base 1. The clonotype originates from a man aged 45-60 years with Graves' hyperthyroidism. The rearrangement combines TRBV12-3 or TRBV12-4 with TRBJ2-7; 12 bases in between match TRBD1. Sequencing was performed on blood. Read as DNA, the sequence is TGTGCCAGCAGTCTGTACGGGACAGGGGGCGGCGAGCAGTACTTC. Translated, it gives CASSLYGTGGGEQYF.